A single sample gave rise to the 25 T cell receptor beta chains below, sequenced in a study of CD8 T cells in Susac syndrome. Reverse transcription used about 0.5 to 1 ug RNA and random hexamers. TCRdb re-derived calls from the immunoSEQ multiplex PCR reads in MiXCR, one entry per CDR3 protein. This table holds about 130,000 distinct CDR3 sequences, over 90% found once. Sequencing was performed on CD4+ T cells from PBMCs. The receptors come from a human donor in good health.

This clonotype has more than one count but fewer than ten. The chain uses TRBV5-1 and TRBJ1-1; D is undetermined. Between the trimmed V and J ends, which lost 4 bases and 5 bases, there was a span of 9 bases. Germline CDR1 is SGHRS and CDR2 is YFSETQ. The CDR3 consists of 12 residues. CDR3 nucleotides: TGCGCCAGCAGCCCCCCCGGTACTGAAGCTTTCTTT. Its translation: CASSPPGTEAFF.

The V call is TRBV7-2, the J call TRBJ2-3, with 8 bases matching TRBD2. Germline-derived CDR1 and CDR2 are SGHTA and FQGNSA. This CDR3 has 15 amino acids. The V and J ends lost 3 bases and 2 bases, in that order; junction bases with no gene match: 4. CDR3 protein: CASSFGGRNTDTQYF. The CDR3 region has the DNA TGTGCCAGCAGCTTTGGCGGGAGGAACACAGATACGCAGTATTTT. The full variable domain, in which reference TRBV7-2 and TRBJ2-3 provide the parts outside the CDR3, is GAGVSQSPSNKVTEKGKDVELRCDPISGHTALYWYRQSLGQGLEFLIYFQGNSAPDKSGLPSDRFSAERTGGSVSTLTIQRTQQEDSAVYLCASSFGGRNTDTQYFGPGTRLTVL.

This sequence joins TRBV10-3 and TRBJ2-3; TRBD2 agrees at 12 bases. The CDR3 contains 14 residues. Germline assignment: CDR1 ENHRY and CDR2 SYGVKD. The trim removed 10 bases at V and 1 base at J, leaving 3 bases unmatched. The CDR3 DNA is TGTGCCACTAGGACTAGCGGGGGCACAGATACGCAGTATTTT. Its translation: CATRTSGGTDTQYF.

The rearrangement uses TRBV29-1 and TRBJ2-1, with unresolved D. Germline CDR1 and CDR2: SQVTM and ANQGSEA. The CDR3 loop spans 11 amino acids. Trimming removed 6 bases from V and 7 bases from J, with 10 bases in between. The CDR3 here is CSVNKENEQFF. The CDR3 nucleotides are TGCAGCGTGAATAAGGAGAATGAGCAGTTCTTC.

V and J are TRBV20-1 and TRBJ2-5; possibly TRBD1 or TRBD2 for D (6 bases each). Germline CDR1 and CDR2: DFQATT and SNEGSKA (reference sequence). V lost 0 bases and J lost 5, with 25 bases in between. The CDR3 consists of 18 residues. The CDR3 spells CSARDVRSWGAVGETQYF. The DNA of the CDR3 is TGCAGTGCTAGAGATGTCCGAAGCTGGGGGGCCGTTGGCGAGACCCAGTACTTC.

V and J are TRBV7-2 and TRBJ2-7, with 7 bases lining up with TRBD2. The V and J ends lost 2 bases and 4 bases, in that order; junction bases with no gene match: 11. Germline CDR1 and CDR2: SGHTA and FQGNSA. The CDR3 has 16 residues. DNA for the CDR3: TGTGCCAGCAGCTTATTGCCTGGCGGGAGTTCGTACGAGCAGTACTTC. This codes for CASSLLPGGSSYEQYF.

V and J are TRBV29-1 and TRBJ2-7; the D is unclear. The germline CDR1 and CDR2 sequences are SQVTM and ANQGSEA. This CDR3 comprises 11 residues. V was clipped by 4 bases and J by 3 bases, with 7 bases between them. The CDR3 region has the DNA TGCAGCGTTGGAGTGGGCTACGAGCAGTACTTC. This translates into CSVGVGYEQYF.

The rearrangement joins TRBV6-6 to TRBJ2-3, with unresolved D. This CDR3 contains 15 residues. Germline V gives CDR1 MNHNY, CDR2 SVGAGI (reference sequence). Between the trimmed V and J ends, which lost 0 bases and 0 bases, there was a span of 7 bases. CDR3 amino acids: CASSYSMSSTDTQYF. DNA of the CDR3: TGTGCCAGCAGTTACTCGATGAGTAGCACAGATACGCAGTATTTT.

The CDR3, as DNA: TGTGCCAGCAGTGAACAAGGGGCTGGGGAGACCCAGTACTTC. Its protein is CASSEQGAGETQYF. V usage is TRBV2 and J usage is TRBJ2-5; the D gene is possibly TRBD1 (5 bases). V dropped 2 bases and J dropped 5 bases, with 12 bases sitting between them. The CDR3 runs 14 residues. Germline V lookup: CDR1 SNHLY, CDR2 FYNNEI.

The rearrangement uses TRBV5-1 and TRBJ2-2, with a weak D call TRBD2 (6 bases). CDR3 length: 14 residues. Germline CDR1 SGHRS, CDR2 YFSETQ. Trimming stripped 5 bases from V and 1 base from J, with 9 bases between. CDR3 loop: CASRGTVNTGELFF. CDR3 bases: TGCGCCAGCAGAGGGACTGTGAACACCGGGGAGCTGTTTTTT.

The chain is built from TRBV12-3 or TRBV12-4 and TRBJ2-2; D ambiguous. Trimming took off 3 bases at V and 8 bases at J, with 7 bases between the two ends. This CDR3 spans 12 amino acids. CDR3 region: CASSFDRGELFF. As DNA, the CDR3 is TGTGCCAGCAGTTTCGATAGGGGGGAGCTGTTTTTT.

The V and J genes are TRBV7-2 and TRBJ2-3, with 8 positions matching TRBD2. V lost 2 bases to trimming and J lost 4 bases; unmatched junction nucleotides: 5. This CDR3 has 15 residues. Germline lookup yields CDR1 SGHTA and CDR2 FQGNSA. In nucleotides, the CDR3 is TGTGCCAGCAGCTTACCGGGACTAGGAGCAGATACGCAGTATTTT. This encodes CASSLPGLGADTQYF.

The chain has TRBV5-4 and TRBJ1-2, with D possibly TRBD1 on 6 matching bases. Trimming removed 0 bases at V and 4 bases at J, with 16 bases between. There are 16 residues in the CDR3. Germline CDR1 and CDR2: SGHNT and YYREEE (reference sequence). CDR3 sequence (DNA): TGTGCCAGCAGCTTGGAAATCCAGGGGAGCGCCTATGGCTACACCTTC. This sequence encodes CASSLEIQGSAYGYTF.

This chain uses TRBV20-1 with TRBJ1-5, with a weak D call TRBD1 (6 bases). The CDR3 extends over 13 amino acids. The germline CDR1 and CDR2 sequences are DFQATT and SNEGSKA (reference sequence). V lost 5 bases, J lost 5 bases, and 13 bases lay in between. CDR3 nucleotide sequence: TGCAGTGCTCCGCGGGGGCCCCATCAGCCCCAGCATTTT. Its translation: CSAPRGPHQPQHF.

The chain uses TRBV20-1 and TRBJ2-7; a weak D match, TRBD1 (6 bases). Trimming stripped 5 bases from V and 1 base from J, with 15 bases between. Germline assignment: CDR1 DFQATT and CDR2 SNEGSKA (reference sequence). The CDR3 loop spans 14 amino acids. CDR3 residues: CSAQPAGASYEQYF. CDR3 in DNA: TGCAGTGCTCAGCCGGCAGGGGCGTCCTACGAGCAGTACTTC.

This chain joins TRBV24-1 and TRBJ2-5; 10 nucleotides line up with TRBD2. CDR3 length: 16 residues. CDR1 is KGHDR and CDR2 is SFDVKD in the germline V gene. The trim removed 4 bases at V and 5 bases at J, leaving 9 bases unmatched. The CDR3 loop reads CATSDPTSGIGETQYF. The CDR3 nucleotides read TGTGCCACCAGTGACCCCACTAGCGGGATCGGGGAGACCCAGTACTTC.

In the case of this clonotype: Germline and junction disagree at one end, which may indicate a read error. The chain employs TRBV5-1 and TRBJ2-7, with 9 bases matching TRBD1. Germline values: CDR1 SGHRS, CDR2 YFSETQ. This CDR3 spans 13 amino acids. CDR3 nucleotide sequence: TGCGCCAGCAGCTCCCCCGGACAGGGGACCTGGAACTTC. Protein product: CASSSPGQGTWNF.

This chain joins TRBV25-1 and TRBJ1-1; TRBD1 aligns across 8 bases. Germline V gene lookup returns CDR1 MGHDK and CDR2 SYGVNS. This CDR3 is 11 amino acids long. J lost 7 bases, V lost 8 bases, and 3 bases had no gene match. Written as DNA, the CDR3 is TGTGCCAGCCAGGGGGCGGTTGAAGCTTTCTTT. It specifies CASQGAVEAFF.

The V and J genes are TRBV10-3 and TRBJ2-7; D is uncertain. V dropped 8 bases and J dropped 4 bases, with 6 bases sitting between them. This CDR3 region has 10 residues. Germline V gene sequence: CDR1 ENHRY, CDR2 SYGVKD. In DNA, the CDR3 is TGTGCCATCGGGGTTTACGAGCAGTACTTC. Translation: CAIGVYEQYF.

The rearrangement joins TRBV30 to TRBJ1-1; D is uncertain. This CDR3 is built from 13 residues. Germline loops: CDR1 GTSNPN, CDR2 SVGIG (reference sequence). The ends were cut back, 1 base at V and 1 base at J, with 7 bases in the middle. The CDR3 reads CAWSGGWNTEAFF. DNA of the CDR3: TGTGCCTGGAGTGGCGGGTGGAACACTGAAGCTTTCTTT.

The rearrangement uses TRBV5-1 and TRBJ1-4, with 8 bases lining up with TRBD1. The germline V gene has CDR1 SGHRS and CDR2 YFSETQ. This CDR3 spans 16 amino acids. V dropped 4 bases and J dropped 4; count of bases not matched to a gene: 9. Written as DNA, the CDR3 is TGCGCCAGCAGCGCCTCCGGACAGGGAAGTAATGAAAAACTGTTTTTT. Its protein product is CASSASGQGSNEKLFF.

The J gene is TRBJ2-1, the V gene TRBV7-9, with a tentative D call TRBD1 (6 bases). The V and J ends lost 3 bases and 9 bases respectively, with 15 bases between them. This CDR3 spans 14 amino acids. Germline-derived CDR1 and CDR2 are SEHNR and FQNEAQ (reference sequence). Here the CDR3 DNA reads TGTGCCAGCAGCTTCCCTCAGGGGTACGGTGAGCAGTTCTTC. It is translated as CASSFPQGYGEQFF.

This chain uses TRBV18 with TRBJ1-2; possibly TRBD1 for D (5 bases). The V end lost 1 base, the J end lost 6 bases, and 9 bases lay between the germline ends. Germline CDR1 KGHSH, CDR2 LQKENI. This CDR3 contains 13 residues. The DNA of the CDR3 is TGTGCCAGCTCACCACAGACAGCTGATGGCTACACCTTC. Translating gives CASSPQTADGYTF.

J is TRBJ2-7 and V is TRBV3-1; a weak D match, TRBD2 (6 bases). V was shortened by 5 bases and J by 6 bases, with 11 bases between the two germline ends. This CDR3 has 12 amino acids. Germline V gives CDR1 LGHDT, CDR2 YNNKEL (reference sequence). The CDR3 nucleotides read TGTGCCAGCAGCGCCCAGGGAGGCGAGCAGTACTTC. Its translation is CASSAQGGEQYF.

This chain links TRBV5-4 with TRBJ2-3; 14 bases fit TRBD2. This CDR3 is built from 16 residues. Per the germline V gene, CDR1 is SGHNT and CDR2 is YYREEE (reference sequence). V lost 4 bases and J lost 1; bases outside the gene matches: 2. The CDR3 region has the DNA TGTGCCAGCAGCGGACTAGCGGGAGGTGGCACAGATACGCAGTATTTT. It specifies CASSGLAGGGTDTQYF. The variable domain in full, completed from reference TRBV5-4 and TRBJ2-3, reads ETGVTQSPTHLIKTRGQQVTLRCSSQSGHNTVSWYQQALGQGPQFIFQYYREEENGRGNFPPRFSGLQFPNYSSELNVNALELDDSALYLCASSGLAGGGTDTQYFGPGTRLTVL.